A selection of T cell receptor beta chains follows, all from one sample in a study of blood T cell repertoires in COVID-19. Clones were sequenced by immunoSEQ multiplex PCR, and TCRdb holds only the in-frame ones, with some missing. The sample carries 68,000 or so clones, over 75% recorded once. The sequencing sample was made of peripheral blood. The source is a man between 65 and 85 years old with active or convalescent COVID-19. The CDR3 runs from the conserved cysteine through the conserved F or W. Each record gives: J gene, D gene, clone size, V gene, CDR3 protein, CDR3 DNA. A D gene is named only where the DNA matches it firmly. Expanded clones are given a class, and other clones once, few, many or no size at all.

J: TRBJ2-7
D: .
size: once
V: TRBV5-1
CDR3: CASRVSGTSYEQYF
DNA: TGCGCCTCGCGGGTCAGCGGAACCTCCTACGAGCAGTACTTC

J: TRBJ2-1
D: TRBD1
size: .
V: TRBV29-1
CDR3: CSVVLSGGFDNEQFF
DNA: TGCAGCGTTGTCCTGTCAGGGGGTTTTGACAATGAGCAGTTCTTC

J: TRBJ1-1
D: .
size: .
V: TRBV19
CDR3: CASRRQGDNTEAFF
DNA: TGTGCCAGTAGGCGGCAGGGCGATAACACTGAAGCTTTCTTT

J: TRBJ2-1
D: TRBD2
size: .
V: TRBV9
CDR3: CASSATGTSGRSYNEQFF
DNA: TGTGCCAGCAGCGCAACTGGGACTAGCGGGAGATCTTACAATGAGCAGTTCTTC

J: TRBJ1-1
D: .
size: .
V: TRBV11-2
CDR3: CASLRGPLTEAFF
DNA: TGTGCCAGCCTTAGGGGCCCTTTGACCGAAGCTTTCTTT

J: TRBJ1-2
D: TRBD1
size: .
V: TRBV4-1
CDR3: CASSQAGTGNLRGYTF
DNA: TGCGCCAGCAGCCAAGCCGGGACAGGGAATTTGCGCGGCTACACCTTC

J: TRBJ2-1
D: TRBD1
size: .
V: TRBV15
CDR3: CATSRRTGVLVFF
DNA: TGTGCCACCAGCAGAAGGACAGGGGTCTTGGTGTTCTTC

J: TRBJ2-2
D: .
size: few
V: TRBV18
CDR3: CASSPLTDNTNTGELFF
DNA: TGTGCCAGCTCACCACTGACAGATAACACGAACACCGGGGAGCTGTTTTTT

J: TRBJ2-3
D: .
size: .
V: TRBV7-8
CDR3: CASSLIDSVVDTQYF
DNA: TGTGCCAGCAGCTTAATTGACTCCGTCGTGGATACGCAGTATTTT

J: TRBJ2-5
D: TRBD1
size: .
V: TRBV11-1
CDR3: CASSPSSGTAQETQYF
DNA: TGTGCCAGCAGCCCGAGCTCCGGGACAGCTCAAGAGACCCAGTACTTC

J: TRBJ1-2
D: .
size: .
V: TRBV29-1
CDR3: CSVEIGGSLNYGYTF
DNA: TGCAGCGTTGAAATAGGAGGAAGCCTTAACTATGGCTACACCTTC

J: TRBJ2-5
D: .
size: .
V: TRBV14
CDR3: CASSPRGLSQETQYF
DNA: TGTGCCAGCAGCCCCAGGGGTCTCTCCCAAGAGACCCAGTACTTC

J: TRBJ1-1
D: .
size: .
V: TRBV11-2
CDR3: CASSRKLGRDHTEAFF
DNA: TGTGCCAGCAGTCGTAAGTTGGGGAGGGACCACACTGAAGCTTTCTTT

J: TRBJ2-7
D: .
size: .
V: TRBV5-4
CDR3: CASSLDFLTYEQYF
DNA: TGTGCCAGCAGCTTGGACTTCCTGACCTACGAGCAGTACTTC

J: TRBJ2-2
D: .
size: .
V: TRBV19
CDR3: CASYRANTGELFF
DNA: TGTGCCAGTTACAGGGCGAACACCGGGGAGCTGTTTTTT

J: TRBJ2-3
D: TRBD2
size: .
V: TRBV28
CDR3: CASSETSGGGTDTQYF
DNA: TGTGCCAGCAGTGAAACTAGCGGGGGGGGGACAGATACGCAGTATTTT

J: TRBJ2-5
D: .
size: .
V: TRBV5-1
CDR3: CASSLGLEETQYF
DNA: TGCGCCAGCAGCTTGGGGCTAGAAGAGACCCAGTACTTC

J: TRBJ2-3
D: .
size: .
V: TRBV27
CDR3: CASSSNSGLFTDTQYF
DNA: TGTGCCAGCAGTTCGAATTCGGGACTTTTCACAGATACGCAGTATTTT

J: TRBJ2-6
D: .
size: .
V: TRBV5-1
CDR3: CASSPQANVLTF
DNA: TGCGCCAGCAGCCCACAGGCCAACGTCCTGACTTTC

J: TRBJ2-1
D: TRBD2
size: .
V: TRBV6-5
CDR3: CASSLAGGYNEQFF
DNA: TGTGCCAGCAGCCTAGCGGGCGGCTACAATGAGCAGTTCTTC

J: TRBJ1-1
D: TRBD1
size: once
V: TRBV30
CDR3: CAWSATGAYGRNTEAFF
DNA: TGTGCCTGGAGTGCGACAGGGGCCTATGGTCGGAACACTGAAGCTTTCTTT

J: TRBJ2-1
D: TRBD2
size: .
V: TRBV18
CDR3: CASSPSGAGADNEQFF
DNA: TGTGCCAGCTCACCCTCCGGAGCGGGAGCCGACAATGAGCAGTTCTTC

J: TRBJ2-5
D: .
size: .
V: TRBV7-9
CDR3: CASSFGLAGVRETQYF
DNA: TGTGCCAGCAGCTTTGGACTTGCCGGAGTTCGAGAGACCCAGTACTTC

J: TRBJ2-7
D: .
size: .
V: TRBV3-1/TRBV3-2
CDR3: CASSQDQGTYEQYF
DNA: TGTGCCAGCAGCCAAGACCAGGGAACGTACGAGCAGTACTTC

J: TRBJ2-2
D: TRBD2
size: .
V: TRBV9
CDR3: CASSVESGGAYTGELFF
DNA: TGTGCCAGCAGCGTAGAGAGCGGGGGGGCGTACACCGGGGAGCTGTTTTTT

J: TRBJ2-3
D: TRBD2
size: .
V: TRBV7-7
CDR3: CASSPLLAGSTDTQYF
DNA: TGTGCCAGCAGCCCACTACTAGCGGGGAGCACAGATACGCAGTATTTT

J: TRBJ2-2
D: .
size: .
V: TRBV6-5
CDR3: CASSYRGSNTGELFF
DNA: TGTGCCAGCAGTTACAGGGGATCGAACACCGGGGAGCTGTTTTTT

J: TRBJ2-7
D: .
size: few
V: TRBV6-5
CDR3: CASRKQGNHEQYF
DNA: TGTGCCAGCAGAAAACAGGGAAATCACGAGCAGTACTTC

J: TRBJ2-2
D: .
size: .
V: TRBV11-2
CDR3: CASSLVSGPAGELFF
DNA: TGTGCCAGCAGCTTAGTCTCGGGTCCCGCCGGGGAGCTGTTTTTT

J: TRBJ2-7
D: .
size: .
V: TRBV19
CDR3: CASSTQGMLEQYF
DNA: TGTGCCAGTAGTACGCAGGGGATGCTCGAGCAGTACTTC

J: TRBJ2-7
D: .
size: .
V: TRBV5-8
CDR3: CASSLEMGSGGLSYEQYF
DNA: TGTGCCAGCAGCTTGGAAATGGGTAGCGGAGGACTCTCCTACGAGCAGTACTTC